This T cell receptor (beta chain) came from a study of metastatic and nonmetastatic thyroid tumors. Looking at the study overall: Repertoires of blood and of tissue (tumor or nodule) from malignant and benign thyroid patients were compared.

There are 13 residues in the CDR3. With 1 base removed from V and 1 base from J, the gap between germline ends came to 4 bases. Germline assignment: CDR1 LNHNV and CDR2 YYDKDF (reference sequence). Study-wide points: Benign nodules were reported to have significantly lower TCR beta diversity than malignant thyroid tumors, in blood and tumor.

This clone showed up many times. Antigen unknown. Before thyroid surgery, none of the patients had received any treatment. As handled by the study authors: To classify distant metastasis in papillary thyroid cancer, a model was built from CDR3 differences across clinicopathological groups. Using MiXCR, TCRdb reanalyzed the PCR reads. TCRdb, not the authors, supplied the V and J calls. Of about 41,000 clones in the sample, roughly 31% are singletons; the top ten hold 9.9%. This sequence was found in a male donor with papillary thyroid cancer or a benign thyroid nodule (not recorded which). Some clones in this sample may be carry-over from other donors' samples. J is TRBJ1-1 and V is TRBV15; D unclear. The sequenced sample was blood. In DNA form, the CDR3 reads TGTGCCACCAGCAGAGGACAGAACACTGAAGCTTTCTTT. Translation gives CATSRGQNTEAFF.